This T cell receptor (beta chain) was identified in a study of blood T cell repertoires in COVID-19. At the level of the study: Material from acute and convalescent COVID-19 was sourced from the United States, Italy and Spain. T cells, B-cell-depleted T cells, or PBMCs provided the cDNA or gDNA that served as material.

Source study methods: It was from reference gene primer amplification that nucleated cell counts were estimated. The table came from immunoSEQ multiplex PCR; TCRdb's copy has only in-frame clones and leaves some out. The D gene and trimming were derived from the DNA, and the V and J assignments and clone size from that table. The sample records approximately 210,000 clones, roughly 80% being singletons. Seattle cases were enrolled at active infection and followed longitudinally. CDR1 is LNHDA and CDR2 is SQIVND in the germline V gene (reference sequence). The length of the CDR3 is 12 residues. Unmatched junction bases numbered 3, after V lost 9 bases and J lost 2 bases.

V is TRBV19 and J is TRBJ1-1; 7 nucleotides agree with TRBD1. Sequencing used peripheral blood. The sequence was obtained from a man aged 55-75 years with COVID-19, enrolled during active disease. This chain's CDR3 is CASGDRNTEAFF. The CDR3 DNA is TGTGCCAGCGGGGACAGAAACACTGAAGCTTTCTTT. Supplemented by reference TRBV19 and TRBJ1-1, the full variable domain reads DGGITQSPKYLFRKEGQNVTLSCEQNLNHDAMYWYRQDPGQGLRLIYYSQIVNDFQKGDIAEGYSVSREKKESFPLTVTSAQKNPTAFYLCASGDRNTEAFFGQGTRLTVV.